This T cell receptor (beta chain) was found in a study of control samples from healthy donors and cancer patients (dated by TCRdb to between 2020 and 2021). Libraries were made using the immunoSEQ multiplex PCR assay. The immuneACCESS repertoire file appears here via TCRdb, limited to in-frame rearrangements. These files lack a portion of the clones; in checked studies, under half of the deficit traces to unresolved V genes, and the cause of the others is not known. Across this sample there are 90,000 to 110,000 clones, with 83% seen only once. Of the sample, roughly 13% falls within the top ten clones. Points on this clone: Its antigen is not yet known. No much larger clonotype is one base removed from it; base qualities were not supplied.

For CDR1 and CDR2, the germline V gene lists SGHDN and FVKESK. Reading from cysteine to phenylalanine, the CDR3 counts 13 amino acids. Of all the DNA, just the CDR3 is kept, 39 bases in frame from base 1. The germline ends are 10 bases apart after V is trimmed by 4 bases and J by 6 bases. The TCR was taken from a woman in her forties or fifties in good health. The sample comprised blood. Recombination linked TRBV14 to TRBJ2-1; TRBD1 is perhaps the D gene, given 5 matching bases. The nucleotides are TGTGCCAGCAGCCCAGGGTTAGGCAATGAGCAGTTCTTC. It is translated as CASSPGLGNEQFF.